What follows are 30 T cell receptor beta chains derived from one specimen sequenced in a study of cytomegalovirus exposure and HLA in healthy donors. Researchers ran the PCR with 60 Vbeta and 13 Jbeta primers. Sequencing was performed with immunoSEQ multiplex PCR; in TCRdb, only in-frame clones are kept and a portion is missing. The data show around 90,000 clones, with 82% seen just once and about 3.8% held by the top ten. The sequenced material came from PBMCs. Receptors originate from a man aged 45-65 years in good health and CMV-seronegative.

The chain carries TRBV19 and TRBJ2-2; 9 positions agree with TRBD2. V was clipped by 6 bases and J by 5 bases; unmatched bases: 7. Per germline, CDR1 LNHDA and CDR2 SQIVND (reference sequence). The CDR3 is made up of 15 amino acids. CDR3 region: CASSLSGRGTGELFF. The CDR3 coding sequence is TGTGCCAGTAGCCTTAGCGGGAGAGGAACCGGGGAGCTGTTTTTT.

About this clone itself: One end of the junction fails to match germline, which may point to a read error. The CDR3 region has the DNA TGTGCTAGCAGCTTAACGGGCAGGGGGCGGGAAGAGACCCAGTACTTC. Amino acids: CASSLTGRGREETQYF. The chain recombines TRBV7-7 with TRBJ2-5; 8 bases match TRBD1. The germline V gene has CDR1 SSHAT and CDR2 FNYEAQ (reference sequence). The CDR3 length is 16 residues.

This clone has more than one count but fewer than ten. The chain has TRBV5-1 and TRBJ2-7; 12 bases fit TRBD2. In germline, CDR1 is SGHRS, CDR2 YFSETQ. The trim removed 3 bases at V and 0 bases at J, leaving 4 bases unmatched. This CDR3 has 16 residues. The CDR3 region is CASSSSGRASSYEQYF. The CDR3 nucleotides are TGCGCCAGCAGCTCTAGCGGGAGGGCCAGCTCCTACGAGCAGTACTTC.

This chain joins TRBV7-2 and TRBJ2-7, with 9 positions matching TRBD2. The ends lost 5 bases at V and 2 bases at J; junction bases unmatched: 10. This CDR3 contains 16 residues. CDR1 and CDR2 from the germline V gene are SGHTA and FQGNSA. The CDR3, as DNA: TGTGCCAGCAGCCAGAGGATAGCGGGAGAGACCTACGAGCAGTACTTC. Its protein is CASSQRIAGETYEQYF.

The chain combines TRBV12-5 with TRBJ2-3; 10 bases line up with TRBD1. CDR3 length: 17 amino acids. Trimming at V came to 0 bases and at J to 3 bases, leaving 6 bases not matched to a gene. The germline V gene has CDR1 LGHNT and CDR2 FRNRAP. CDR3 coding DNA: TGTGCTAGTGGTTTGGTATCTCGACAGGGGGCTACAGATACGCAGTATTTT. Protein sequence: CASGLVSRQGATDTQYF.

The table lists this clone with a few counts. The J gene is TRBJ1-4, the V gene TRBV2, with D uncertain. The V end was cut by 5 bases, the J end by 7 bases, with 14 bases between. Looked up from germline, CDR1 is SNHLY and CDR2 is FYNNEI. CDR3 size: 14 residues. The CDR3 coding sequence is TGTGCCAGCAGTCAGCCCTCAGGAAGTGAAAAACTGTTTTTT. Residues: CASSQPSGSEKLFF. The entire variable domain, with the rest obtained from reference TRBV2 and TRBJ1-4, is as follows: EPEVTQTPSHQVTQMGQEVILRCVPISNHLYFYWYRQILGQKVEFLVSFYNNEISEKSEIFDDQFSVERPDGSNFTLKIRSTKLEDSAMYFCASSQPSGSEKLFFGSGTQLSVL.

The chain couples TRBV9 to TRBJ1-2; no definite D call. The CDR3 spans 13 residues. Trimming removed 0 bases at V and 4 bases at J, with 7 bases between. Germline V CDR1 and CDR2: SGDLS, YYNGEE. The CDR3: CASSVGSIYGYTF. The CDR3 bases are TGTGCCAGCAGCGTAGGCAGTATCTATGGCTACACCTTC.

The CDR3 coding sequence is TGTGCCAGCAACCCGCGGGTAGGCAATGAGCAGTTCTTC. The encoded protein is CASNPRVGNEQFF. The chain is built from TRBV7-9 and TRBJ2-1; D might be TRBD2 (5 bases). The CDR3 is 13 residues long. Germline CDR1 and CDR2: SEHNR and FQNEAQ (reference sequence). The V and J ends lost 7 bases and 6 bases respectively, with 13 bases between them.

This clone was found once. DNA of the CDR3: TGTGCCAGCAGTTTAGGGGAGTTGGGCAATCAGCCCCAGCATTTT. It is translated as CASSLGELGNQPQHF. The chain employs TRBV28 and TRBJ1-5; D uncertain. Trimming took off 2 bases at V and 2 bases at J, with 10 bases between the two ends. This CDR3 is 15 amino acids long. Per the germline V gene, CDR1 is MDHEN and CDR2 is SYDVKM.

This clone has more than one count but fewer than ten. The V call is TRBV2, the J call TRBJ1-5; D uncertain. The length of the CDR3 is 12 residues. Germline CDR1 and CDR2: SNHLY and FYNNEI. V lost 3 bases and J 6 bases, leaving 6 bases between the germline ends. The CDR3 loop reads CASSDELQPQHF. The CDR3 nucleotides read TGTGCCAGCAGTGATGAGCTTCAGCCCCAGCATTTT. Full variable domain (rest looked up from reference TRBV2 and TRBJ1-5): EPEVTQTPSHQVTQMGQEVILRCVPISNHLYFYWYRQILGQKVEFLVSFYNNEISEKSEIFDDQFSVERPDGSNFTLKIRSTKLEDSAMYFCASSDELQPQHFGDGTRLSIL.

The rearrangement joins TRBV10-1 to TRBJ1-1; 12 bases are a match to TRBD1. Trimming at V came to 0 bases and at J to 7 bases, leaving 18 bases not matched to a gene. CDR1 is WNHNN, CDR2 SYGVQD, per germline (reference sequence). The CDR3 is 20 amino acids. This CDR3 reads CASSESPWDRGPFSFGEAFF. CDR3 sequence (DNA): TGCGCCAGCAGTGAGTCCCCCTGGGACAGGGGGCCTTTTTCGTTCGGTGAAGCTTTCTTT.

The chain links TRBV30 to TRBJ1-3; a weak D match, TRBD1 (6 bases). V lost 3 bases, J lost 5 bases, and 11 bases lay in between. The CDR3 has 13 amino acids. The germline gives CDR1 GTSNPN, CDR2 SVGIG (reference sequence). The CDR3 DNA is TGTGCCTGGAGGGTGGGACAAAGAAACACCATATATTTT. Translation: CAWRVGQRNTIYF.

The chain couples TRBV30 to TRBJ2-7; 10 nucleotides agree with TRBD2. The germline V gene has CDR1 GTSNPN and CDR2 SVGIG (reference sequence). The CDR3 consists of 14 residues. Trimming at V came to 7 bases and at J to 2 bases, leaving 8 bases not matched to a gene. The CDR3 reads CASTTSGRAYEQYF. The CDR3 nucleotides are TGTGCCTCCACAACGAGCGGGAGGGCCTACGAGCAGTACTTC. The variable domain in full, with the rest retrieved from reference TRBV30 and TRBJ2-7, is SQTIHQWPATLVQPVGSPLSLECTVEGTSNPNLYWYRQAAGRGLQLLFYSVGIGQISSEVPQNLSASRPQDRQFILSSKKLLLSDSGFYLCASTTSGRAYEQYFGPGTRLTVT.

This clone showed up many times. The V call is TRBV28, the J call TRBJ2-3; D may be TRBD1 (5 bases). The length of the CDR3 is 15 residues. The germline V gene has CDR1 MDHEN and CDR2 SYDVKM. V lost 5 bases and J lost 3, with 15 bases in between. The DNA for the CDR3 is TGTGCCAGCAGTCCCACTGAGGCAGGGACAGATACGCAGTATTTT. Translating gives CASSPTEAGTDTQYF.

This chain links TRBV6-5 with TRBJ2-3, with D possibly being TRBD1 (6 bases). The ends were cut back, 7 bases at V and 4 bases at J, with 9 bases in the middle. This CDR3 region has 12 residues. Germline values: CDR1 MNHEY, CDR2 SVGAGI. CDR3 sequence: CASTDRSDTQYF. In DNA, the CDR3 is TGTGCCAGCACCGACAGGTCAGATACGCAGTATTTT.

The J gene is TRBJ1-1, the V gene TRBV7-2; TRBD1 matches 10 bases. J lost 7 bases, V lost 4 bases, and 3 bases had no gene match. This CDR3 has 13 amino acids. Germline V gene data show CDR1 as SGHTA and CDR2 as FQGNSA. The CDR3 sequence is CASSWDRGREAFF. DNA for the CDR3: TGTGCCAGCAGCTGGGACAGGGGCCGTGAAGCTTTCTTT.

The J gene is TRBJ2-7, the V gene TRBV10-3; the D is unclear. Between the trimmed V and J ends, which lost 8 bases and 3 bases, there was a span of 14 bases. Germline loops: CDR1 ENHRY, CDR2 SYGVKD. The CDR3 is 13 amino acids. Written as DNA, the CDR3 is TGTGCCATCCGCCCCGCGGAGTTCTACGAGCAGTACTTC. Its protein product is CAIRPAEFYEQYF.

V is TRBV28 and J is TRBJ1-1, with TRBD1 matching over 8 bases. The CDR3 spans 14 residues. V shed 6 bases and J 1 base; nucleotides not matched to a gene: 4. CDR1 and CDR2 from the germline V gene are MDHEN and SYDVKM. Written as DNA, the CDR3 is TGTGCCAGCAGCAGACAGGGGACGAACACTGAAGCTTTCTTT. It is translated as CASSRQGTNTEAFF.

The genes are TRBV9 and TRBJ2-5; TRBD1 aligns across 8 bases. Germline CDR1 reads SGDLS; CDR2 reads YYNGEE. This CDR3 has 14 residues. J gave up 5 bases and V 4 bases, and 7 bases lay outside the gene matches. The CDR3 DNA follows: TGTGCCAGCAGCCCAATGACAGGGGAGGAGACCCAGTACTTC. It encodes CASSPMTGEETQYF.

The CDR3 is CASIKADTQYF. The CDR3 DNA reads as TGCGCCAGCATTAAAGCGGATACGCAGTATTTT. The genes are TRBV23-1 and TRBJ2-3; D is ambiguous. TRBV23-1 is an ORF; its function is uncertain. Trimming pared 7 bases from V and 6 bases from J, leaving 8 bases between. The CDR3 sequence is 11 residues long.

This sequence joins TRBV2 and TRBJ1-1; TRBD1 is a possible D gene (5 bases). Germline CDR1 is SNHLY and CDR2 is FYNNEI. Trimming took 6 bases from V and 3 from J, leaving 11 bases between them. The CDR3 consists of 13 residues. CDR3 sequence: CASRKDTHTEAFF. DNA for the CDR3: TGTGCCAGCAGGAAGGACACGCACACTGAAGCTTTCTTT.

The gene calls are TRBV4-1 and TRBJ1-1; the D gene is possibly TRBD1 (6 bases). CDR1 and CDR2 (germline): MGHRA, YSYEKL. This CDR3 contains 15 residues. The V and J ends lost 0 bases and 1 base respectively, with 9 bases between them. The CDR3 sequence is CASSQDRGGNTEAFF. DNA for the CDR3: TGCGCCAGCAGCCAAGACAGGGGTGGGAACACTGAAGCTTTCTTT.

CDR3 amino acids: CASSAGQNYGYTF. The DNA for the CDR3 is TGTGCCAGCAGTGCGGGACAGAACTATGGCTACACCTTC. The chain combines TRBV28 with TRBJ1-2; 7 nucleotides align to TRBD1. The ends lost 5 bases at V and 2 bases at J; junction bases unmatched: 2. Germline CDR1 is MDHEN and CDR2 is SYDVKM. The CDR3 covers 13 residues.

The chain links TRBV4-2 to TRBJ2-5, with TRBD2 identical over 8 bases. The CDR3 has 14 amino acids. J lost 11 bases, V lost 3 bases, and 11 bases had no gene match. CDR1 and CDR2 (germline): LGHNA, YNFKEQ. As DNA, the CDR3 is TGTGCCAGCAGCCATCCGGGACTAGACGGGGAGCAGTACTTC. Its protein product is CASSHPGLDGEQYF.

For the CDR3, the DNA is TGTGCCAGCAGTTTTGATCCGGGATCTGGCTACACCTTC. This encodes CASSFDPGSGYTF. J is TRBJ1-2 and V is TRBV28; D is uncertain. The CDR3 covers 13 residues. V gave up 3 bases and J gave up 7 bases, with 12 bases separating them. Germline V gene sequence: CDR1 MDHEN, CDR2 SYDVKM.

The chain couples TRBV20-1 to TRBJ2-7, with 10 bases that match TRBD2. Germline loops: CDR1 DFQATT, CDR2 SNEGSKA (reference sequence). The CDR3 runs 11 residues. The V and J ends lost 8 bases and 5 bases, in that order; junction bases with no gene match: 3. The CDR3 reads CSISGRNEQYF. The CDR3 bases are TGCAGTATTAGCGGGAGGAACGAGCAGTACTTC.

The CDR3 loop is CASSLDRETVQPQHF. For the CDR3, the DNA is TGTGCCAGCAGTCTGGACAGGGAGACAGTTCAGCCCCAGCATTTT. This rearrangement joins TRBV28 to TRBJ1-5; 8 bases agree with TRBD1. Trimming took 5 bases from V and 6 from J; bases not matched to a gene: 9. Germline lookup yields CDR1 MDHEN and CDR2 SYDVKM. This CDR3 region has 15 residues.

The rearrangement uses TRBV5-6 and TRBJ1-3, with a possible D match to TRBD1 (5 bases). This CDR3 comprises 16 residues. V lost 3 bases, J lost 1 base, and 14 bases lay in between. Germline V CDR1 and CDR2: SGHDT, YYEEEE. The DNA of the CDR3 is TGTGCCAGCAGCTGGGGCCCAGCGGGATCTGGAAACACCATATATTTT. Translated: CASSWGPAGSGNTIYF.

The chain combines TRBV6-6 with TRBJ2-1, with D perhaps TRBD1 (6 bases). The V end lost 6 bases, the J end lost 1 base, and 13 bases lay between the germline ends. Germline V gene lookup returns CDR1 MNHNY and CDR2 SVGAGI (reference sequence). The CDR3 totals 15 residues. Here the CDR3 reads CASSSGHQSYNEQFF. DNA of the CDR3: TGTGCCAGCAGCTCGGGACACCAATCCTACAATGAGCAGTTCTTC.

The chain is built from TRBV28 and TRBJ2-3, with TRBD2 matching 7 bases. V shed 5 bases, J shed 8 bases, and the junction held 10 bases outside the gene matches. Per the germline V gene, CDR1 is MDHEN and CDR2 is SYDVKM. The CDR3 is made up of 14 amino acids. For the CDR3, the DNA is TGTGCCAGCAGTCTAGGGGCGGGAGCAGGTACGCAGTATTTT. It codes for CASSLGAGAGTQYF. Drawing the rest from reference TRBV28 and TRBJ2-3, the complete variable domain is DVKVTQSSRYLVKRTGEKVFLECVQDMDHENMFWYRQDPGLGLRLIYFSYDVKMKEKGDIPEGYSVSREKKERFSLILESASTNQTSMYLCASSLGAGAGTQYFGPGTRLTVL.